This T cell receptor beta chain appears in the sequencing data of a study of blood T cell repertoires in COVID-19. Study in general: Acute-phase and convalescent COVID-19 samples originated in the United States, Italy and Spain. Sample material is recorded as cDNA or gDNA derived from T cells, B-cell-depleted T cells, or PBMCs.

This clone was detected a few times. The CDR3 spans 16 residues. Trimming took 0 bases from V and 1 from J; bases not matched to a gene: 4. Germline CDR1 is MNHEY and CDR2 is SVGEGT. Source study methods: By means of reference gene primer amplification, nucleated cell counts were estimated. Sequenced by immunoSEQ multiplex PCR; TCRdb stores in-frame clones only, minus some. From that table come the V and J calls and clone size; the DNA was used to work out D and trimming. The table has roughly 210,000 clones, about 88% seen once. Sequenced input: peripheral blood. This chain connects TRBV6-2 or TRBV6-3 to TRBJ2-3; 7 nucleotides match TRBD1. This TCR was recovered from a man in his 70s with acute or convalescent COVID-19. CDR3 DNA: TGTGCCAGCAGTTACTCGCTGGGACAGCGCACAGATACGCAGTATTTT. Amino acids: CASSYSLGQRTDTQYF.